The T cell receptor beta chain described here comes from a study of blood T cell repertoires in COVID-19. Data came from immunoSEQ multiplex PCR; TCRdb stores just in-frame clones and leaves some out. This table holds 350,000 to 450,000 clones, roughly nine tenths found once. This clone was picked up one time. Germline values: CDR1 MNHEY, CDR2 SVGEGT. The ends lost 7 bases at V and 7 bases at J; junction bases unmatched: 12. The CDR3 has 14 amino acids. The V call is TRBV6-2 or TRBV6-3, the J call TRBJ2-5, with 7 bases lining up with TRBD1. The sequence came from a woman aged 40 to 49 who had been exposed to COVID-19. Sequencing input: PBMCs or T cells enriched from blood (not recorded which). The CDR3 nucleotides are TGTGCCAGCAACCCCCTCGAGGCAGGGGGGACCCAGTACTTC. As protein: CASNPLEAGGTQYF.